Shown below are 19 T cell receptor beta chains from a single sample sequenced in a study of control samples from healthy donors and cancer patients. Repertoires were generated with immunoSEQ multiplex PCR, while TCRdb's copy carries only in-frame clones and drops some. The sample consists of some 120,000 clones, 70% to 90% of them appearing once. Sequencing was done on a sample of blood. The origin of the receptors is a woman between 65 and 79 years old in good health.

The rearrangement uses TRBV19 and TRBJ1-2; the match to TRBD1 covers 8 bases. The V and J ends lost 9 bases and 4 bases, in that order; junction bases with no gene match: 7. The V gene's germline CDR1 is LNHDA and CDR2 SQIVND (reference sequence). The CDR3 length is 13 residues. The CDR3 sequence: CASGDRITYGYTF. CDR3 DNA: TGTGCCAGCGGGGACAGGATTACCTATGGCTACACCTTC.

J is TRBJ1-1 and V is TRBV5-1; D is possibly TRBD1 (6 bases). Germline assignment: CDR1 SGHRS and CDR2 YFSETQ. The CDR3 is 15 residues long. Trimming stripped 5 bases from V and 0 bases from J, with 14 bases between. The chain's CDR3 is CASRIQTGMNTEAFF. CDR3 in DNA: TGCGCCAGCAGGATCCAAACAGGGATGAACACTGAAGCTTTCTTT.

CDR3: CASSLTGGSEQYF. CDR3 DNA: TGCGCCAGCAGCCTCACAGGGGGTAGCGAGCAGTACTTC. V and J are TRBV5-1 and TRBJ2-7, with 8 bases matching TRBD1. V gave up 4 bases and J gave up 6 bases; unmatched junction bases: 6. Per the germline V gene, CDR1 is SGHRS and CDR2 is YFSETQ. The CDR3 loop spans 13 amino acids.

The CDR3 loop reads CASSPRVGEKLFF. CDR3 sequence (DNA): TGTGCCAGCAGTCCCCGGGTAGGTGAAAAACTGTTTTTT. This chain joins TRBV12-3 or TRBV12-4 and TRBJ1-4; D call uncertain. Trimming removed 5 bases from V and 7 bases from J, with 11 bases in between. The CDR3 extends over 13 amino acids.

In DNA form, the CDR3 reads TGTGCCAGCAGCTCGGACCGAACGAACACCGGGGAGCTGTTTTTT. Its protein is CASSSDRTNTGELFF. The J gene is TRBJ2-2, the V gene TRBV7-9; D remains unclear. Germline V gene sequence: CDR1 SEHNR, CDR2 FQNEAQ (reference sequence). Trimming cost V 4 bases and J 0 bases, with 9 bases left between them. The CDR3 has 15 amino acids.

The gene calls are TRBV27 and TRBJ2-1; D is unresolved. Germline V gene sequence: CDR1 MNHEY, CDR2 SMNVEV (reference sequence). There are 15 residues in the CDR3. V lost 3 bases and J lost 8, with 17 bases in between. The CDR3 region is CASSFLLVGMHEQFF. The CDR3 region has the DNA TGTGCCAGCAGTTTTTTATTGGTGGGGATGCATGAGCAGTTCTTC.

The chain is built from TRBV9 and TRBJ1-3; D call uncertain. V dropped 0 bases and J dropped 0 bases, with 7 bases sitting between them. CDR1 is SGDLS, CDR2 YYNGEE, per germline. The CDR3 is 15 amino acids. The CDR3 spells CASSVGTPSGNTIYF. In nucleotides, the CDR3 is TGTGCCAGCAGCGTAGGAACCCCCTCTGGAAACACCATATATTTT.

This clone appeared a few times. The CDR3 nucleotides read TGTGCCAGCAGTGACAGAAGAAGCTCCTACGAGCAGTACTTC. Translating it yields CASSDRRSSYEQYF. The V call is TRBV6-1, the J call TRBJ2-7; D remains unclear. CDR1 is MNHNS, CDR2 SASEGT, per germline. V dropped 3 bases and J dropped 0 bases, with 9 bases sitting between them. This CDR3 comprises 14 residues.

This clone appeared a few times. The CDR3 nucleotides read TGTGCCAGCAGTCTTCCCCGGGACACTGAAGCTTTCTTT. It is translated as CASSLPRDTEAFF. The chain is built from TRBV28 and TRBJ1-1, with D unresolved. Trimming removed 5 bases from V and 3 bases from J, with 10 bases in between. Germline V lookup: CDR1 MDHEN, CDR2 SYDVKM. CDR3 size: 13 residues.

This chain joins TRBV5-5 and TRBJ2-1; 11 bases are a match to TRBD2. From germline, CDR1 is SGHKS and CDR2 YYEKEE (reference sequence). After removal of 4 bases from V and 3 bases from J, the junction contained 3 bases not matched to a gene. There are 15 residues in the CDR3. CDR3 protein: CASSRGLAGYNEQFF. The CDR3, as DNA: TGTGCCAGCAGCAGAGGACTAGCGGGCTACAATGAGCAGTTCTTC.

The chain couples TRBV11-2 to TRBJ1-4; D may be TRBD1 (6 bases). Trimming pared 5 bases from V and 4 bases from J, leaving 11 bases between. Germline V gene lookup returns CDR1 SGHAT and CDR2 FQNNGV. This CDR3 contains 14 residues. The CDR3 nucleotides read TGTGCCAGCAGCCAGGGGCAGCGTAATGAAAAACTGTTTTTT. This gives the protein CASSQGQRNEKLFF.

This clone was seen once. The chain couples TRBV24-1 to TRBJ2-2, with 8 nucleotides matching TRBD2. Looked up from germline, CDR1 is KGHDR and CDR2 is SFDVKD. V shed 1 base, J shed 6 bases, and the junction held 9 bases outside the gene matches. The CDR3 totals 17 residues. CDR3 protein: CATSDFVGGGSAGELFF. In DNA form, the CDR3 reads TGTGCCACCAGTGATTTCGTCGGGGGGGGTTCAGCCGGGGAGCTGTTTTTT.

CDR3 protein: CASSQGPSGNTIYF. The DNA for the CDR3 is TGTGCCAGCAGCCAAGGGCCTTCGGGAAACACCATATATTTT. The genes are TRBV11-3 and TRBJ1-3; D ambiguous. Germline loops: CDR1 SGHNT, CDR2 YENEEA. The ends were cut back, 5 bases at V and 4 bases at J, with 12 bases in the middle. This CDR3 is built from 14 residues.

The gene calls are TRBV27 and TRBJ1-5; D call uncertain. From germline, CDR1 is MNHEY and CDR2 SMNVEV (reference sequence). The CDR3 loop spans 16 amino acids. V shed 7 bases and J shed 0 bases, with 16 bases lying between them. CDR3 DNA: TGTGCCAGCATCCCGGTCGGTCCATATAGCAATCAGCCCCAGCATTTT. This translates into CASIPVGPYSNQPQHF.

The rearrangement joins TRBV19 to TRBJ2-2, with TRBD2 matching over 7 bases. Germline CDR1 reads LNHDA; CDR2 reads SQIVND (reference sequence). The CDR3 is made up of 13 amino acids. Trimming cost V 10 bases and J 6 bases; bases outside gene matches: 8. The CDR3 DNA sequence: TGTGCCACGAAGCGGGGTCTGGCCGGGGAGCTGTTTTTT. Encoded protein: CATKRGLAGELFF.

The V and J genes are TRBV6-6 and TRBJ1-5; a weak D match, TRBD1 (5 bases). Germline assignment: CDR1 MNHNY and CDR2 SVGAGI (reference sequence). With 7 bases removed from V and 8 bases from J, the gap between germline ends came to 15 bases. The CDR3 has 13 residues. The CDR3 protein is CASTRGGPEPQHF. For the CDR3, the DNA is TGTGCCAGCACCCGGGGGGGACCTGAGCCCCAGCATTTT.

This clone has only one observation. The chain joins TRBV18 to TRBJ1-1, with D possibly TRBD1 on 5 matching bases. Trimming shortened V by 6 bases and J by 0 bases, and 14 bases separated the two germline ends. The CDR3 has 15 amino acids. Germline CDR1 is KGHSH and CDR2 is LQKENI. The CDR3 nucleotides are TGTGCCAGCTCCCCTCAGGGATCGGTGAACACTGAAGCTTTCTTT. Translated: CASSPQGSVNTEAFF. The full variable domain, in which reference TRBV18 and TRBJ1-1 provide the parts outside the CDR3, is NAGVMQNPRHLVRRRGQEARLRCSPMKGHSHVYWYRQLPEEGLKFMVYLQKENIIDESGMPKERFSAEFPKEGPSILRIQQVVRGDSAAYFCASSPQGSVNTEAFFGQGTRLTVV.

As DNA, the CDR3 is TGTGCCAGCAGCGCCGGGACAGTGGCGGAGCCCCAGCATTTT. Its translation: CASSAGTVAEPQHF. J is TRBJ1-5 and V is TRBV9; TRBD1 matches 7 bases. The CDR3 loop spans 14 amino acids. The V gene's germline CDR1 is SGDLS and CDR2 YYNGEE. With V trimmed by 3 bases and J by 8 bases, 8 bases remained unmatched.

Remarks on this clone: Distinct nucleotide sequences in the sample also encode this CDR3. The CDR3 DNA sequence: TGTGCCAGCAGTCGAGCGGGCAACACCGGGGAGCTGTTTTTT. It is translated as CASSRAGNTGELFF. This chain uses TRBV6-2 or TRBV6-3 with TRBJ2-2; possibly TRBD2 for D (6 bases). The CDR3 consists of 14 residues. The V and J ends lost 5 bases and 2 bases respectively, with 9 bases between them. Germline V gives CDR1 MNHEY, CDR2 SVGEGT.